This T cell receptor beta chain was observed in a study of blood T cell repertoires in COVID-19. Study as a whole: Specimens from acute and convalescent COVID-19 originated in the United States, Italy and Spain.

Per the authors' pipeline: Amplification from reference gene primers served as the basis for estimated nucleated cell counts. Clones were read by immunoSEQ multiplex PCR, and TCRdb kept only the in-frame ones, dropping some. D and trimming were read from the DNA, whereas the V and J calls and clone size are those reported in that table. Of some 39,000 clones in the sample, approximately 85% were seen once. Germline values: CDR1 SGHVS, CDR2 FQNEAQ. V was clipped by 6 bases and J by 7 bases, with 22 bases between them. The CDR3 covers 16 residues. V usage is TRBV7-8 and J usage is TRBJ1-5; D might be TRBD1 (6 bases). The TCR sequence derives from a man aged 60 to 75 with acute or convalescent COVID-19. The sample was peripheral blood. The CDR3 loop reads CASSSFSGGAGQPQHF. The CDR3, as DNA: TGTGCCAGCAGTTCCTTCTCCGGGGGGGCAGGACAGCCCCAGCATTTT.